This T cell receptor beta chain appears in the sequencing data of a study of CD8 T cells in ankylosing spondylitis. Study-level findings and limits: A subset of motif variants has previously been described in the synovial fluid and blood of reactive arthritis.

This clonotype has ten or more counts. What it binds is not known. Molecular-barcoded quantitative 5'-RACE produced these TCR beta libraries. TCRdb re-derived calls from the 5' RACE reads in MiXCR, one entry per CDR3 protein. The sample has about 310,000 distinct CDR3 sequences, less than 25% seen once. There are 13 residues in the CDR3. V lost 4 bases and J 1 base, leaving 5 bases between the germline ends. The germline CDR1 and CDR2 sequences are SGHVS and FQNEAQ. The chain joins TRBV7-8 to TRBJ2-1; D is unresolved. The origin of this receptor is a female donor with ankylosing spondylitis or in good health (not recorded which). The sequenced material came from blood, either unsorted or a sorted T cell fraction (not recorded which). The CDR3 nucleotides are TGTGCCAGCAGCTCCCAGTCCTACAATGAGCAGTTCTTC. Its translation is CASSSQSYNEQFF.